What follows are 21 T cell receptor beta chains derived from one specimen sequenced in a study of blood T cell repertoires in COVID-19. The table came from immunoSEQ multiplex PCR; TCRdb's copy has only in-frame clones and leaves some out. The sample has 200,000 to 250,000 clones; 86% are singletons. Material for sequencing was peripheral blood. The receptor source for this set is a man aged 25 to 40 who had recovered from COVID-19.

The count of this clone is one. This sequence joins TRBV3-1 (or the pseudogene TRBV3-2) and TRBJ1-2; 10 bases agree with TRBD1. The J segment lost 4 bases and the V segment lost 4 bases, leaving 3 bases of the junction unmatched. The CDR3 sequence is 14 residues long. The germline V gene has CDR1 LGHDT and CDR2 YNNKEL (reference sequence). The CDR3 DNA follows: TGTGCCAGCAGCCCCGGACAGGGGGGCTATGGCTACACCTTC. Amino acids: CASSPGQGGYGYTF.

The chain recombines TRBV7-2 with TRBJ2-2; no reliable D call. The V end lost 1 base, the J end lost 1 base, and 7 bases lay between the germline ends. The V gene's germline CDR1 is SGHTA and CDR2 FQGNSA. CDR3 size: 15 residues. CDR3 coding DNA: TGTGCCAGCAGCTTAGGTATCAGGAACACCGGGGAGCTGTTTTTT. Amino acids: CASSLGIRNTGELFF.

There are a few counts of this clone. In DNA, the CDR3 is TGTGCCAGCAGCTTAGGGACAGGGACGGGAAACACCATATATTTT. The encoded protein is CASSLGTGTGNTIYF. The chain carries TRBV7-8 and TRBJ1-3; TRBD1 matches at 8 bases. The germline V gene encodes CDR1 SGHVS and CDR2 FQNEAQ. The CDR3 runs 15 residues. J lost 4 bases, V lost 1 base, and 3 bases had no gene match.

The chain carries TRBV10-3 and TRBJ1-1, with D possibly being TRBD1 (6 bases). V was cut by 2 bases and J by 0 bases, with 7 bases left in between. This CDR3 contains 14 residues. Per the germline V gene, CDR1 is ENHRY and CDR2 is SYGVKD. The CDR3 reads CAISETGMNTEAFF. The CDR3 DNA reads TGTGCCATCAGTGAGACAGGGATGAACACTGAAGCTTTCTTT.

The genes are TRBV6-5 and TRBJ1-3; D may be TRBD1 (5 bases). Trimming pared 7 bases from V and 0 bases from J, leaving 13 bases between. Germline V gene sequence: CDR1 MNHEY, CDR2 SVGAGI. CDR3 size: 15 residues. The CDR3 DNA reads TGTGCCAGCACGAGGGACTGGAGCTCTGGAAACACCATATATTTT. Protein: CASTRDWSSGNTIYF.

V gene TRBV20-1 combines with J gene TRBJ2-7, with a possible D match to TRBD1 (5 bases). V gave up 6 bases and J gave up 6 bases, with 9 bases separating them. In germline, CDR1 is DFQATT, CDR2 SNEGSKA (reference sequence). This CDR3 comprises 10 residues. The CDR3 protein is CSALGVEQYF. In DNA, the CDR3 is TGCAGTGCCCTAGGGGTCGAGCAGTACTTC.

The chain recombines TRBV7-9 with TRBJ2-7; a possible D gene is TRBD2 (6 bases). Trimming took 3 bases from V and 5 from J, leaving 14 bases between them. The CDR3 consists of 14 residues. Germline CDR1 and CDR2: SEHNR and FQNEAQ (reference sequence). This CDR3 reads CASSFSLPGDEQYF. The CDR3 nucleotides read TGTGCCAGCAGCTTTAGCCTGCCGGGAGACGAGCAGTACTTC.

The chain combines TRBV30 with TRBJ2-2; TRBD1 aligns across 7 bases. The CDR3 covers 15 residues. Germline V gene sequence: CDR1 GTSNPN, CDR2 SVGIG (reference sequence). J was trimmed by 2 bases and V by 3 bases; bases with no gene match: 6. The CDR3 here is CAWSRQGANTGELFF. The CDR3 bases are TGTGCCTGGAGCAGACAGGGTGCAAACACCGGGGAGCTGTTTTTT.

The V and J genes are TRBV28 and TRBJ2-3; 14 positions match TRBD2. The J segment lost 4 bases and the V segment lost 6 bases, leaving 6 bases of the junction unmatched. This CDR3 comprises 16 residues. The V gene's germline CDR1 is MDHEN and CDR2 SYDVKM. DNA of the CDR3: TGTGCCAGCAGGACTAGCGGGGGGGGACCGGCAGATACGCAGTATTTT. Encoded protein: CASRTSGGGPADTQYF.

The J gene is TRBJ1-1, the V gene TRBV5-5; 7 nucleotides align to TRBD1. The CDR3 loop spans 14 amino acids. Germline CDR1 and CDR2: SGHKS and YYEKEE (reference sequence). J gave up 3 bases and V 4 bases, and 6 bases lay outside the gene matches. The DNA for the CDR3 is TGTGCCAGCAGCCGGGACAGCCTTTACACTGAAGCTTTCTTT. This sequence encodes CASSRDSLYTEAFF.

The genes are TRBV27 and TRBJ2-7, with D perhaps TRBD2 (6 bases). Germline CDR1 and CDR2: MNHEY and SMNVEV (reference sequence). Trimming stripped 5 bases from V and 3 bases from J, with 8 bases between. There are 12 residues in the CDR3. The CDR3 region is CASSGGYYEQYF. The DNA for the CDR3 is TGTGCCAGCAGTGGGGGGTACTACGAGCAGTACTTC.

The chain joins TRBV2 to TRBJ1-2; the D is unclear. From germline, CDR1 is SNHLY and CDR2 FYNNEI. The CDR3 is made up of 14 amino acids. V was cut by 5 bases and J by 0 bases, with 10 bases left in between. The CDR3 spells CASSSWGANYGYTF. CDR3 DNA sequence: TGTGCCAGCAGTTCCTGGGGAGCTAACTATGGCTACACCTTC.

The chain uses TRBV7-6 and TRBJ2-5; 7 bases are shared with TRBD1. The junction had 7 bases not matched to a gene; V was cut back by 2 bases and J by 1 base. Germline V CDR1 and CDR2: SGHVS, FNYEAQ. The CDR3 loop spans 16 amino acids. The CDR3 sequence: CASSLQTGRIQETQYF. CDR3 bases: TGTGCCAGCAGCTTACAGACAGGGAGAATCCAAGAGACCCAGTACTTC.

This clone occurred once. For the CDR3, the DNA is TGTGCCAGCAGTTACTCGAGTAGGAGCTCCTACGAGCAGTACTTC. Its translation is CASSYSSRSSYEQYF. V is TRBV6-5 and J is TRBJ2-7, with D unresolved. Germline CDR1 and CDR2: MNHEY and SVGAGI. V gave up 0 bases and J gave up 0 bases, with 9 bases separating them. CDR3 length equals 15 residues.

The chain carries TRBV5-1 and TRBJ1-2; TRBD1 matches 9 bases. This CDR3 spans 15 amino acids. Germline loops: CDR1 SGHRS, CDR2 YFSETQ. After removal of 0 bases from V and 5 bases from J, the junction contained 5 bases not matched to a gene. The CDR3 nucleotides read TGCGCCAGCAGCTTGGCGGGACAGGGCGAGTATGGCTACACCTTC. This gives the protein CASSLAGQGEYGYTF. The full variable domain, rest sourced from reference TRBV5-1 and TRBJ1-2, is KAGVTQTPRYLIKTRGQQVTLSCSPISGHRSVSWYQQTPGQGLQFLFEYFSETQRNKGNFPGRFSGRQFSNSRSEMNVSTLELGDSALYLCASSLAGQGEYGYTFGSGTRLTVV.

The gene calls are TRBV6-4 and TRBJ1-1; D is ambiguous. Germline assignment: CDR1 MRHNA and CDR2 SNTAGT. The CDR3 loop spans 14 amino acids. V lost 8 bases, J lost 1 base, and 14 bases lay in between. The CDR3 nucleotides read TGTGCCAGCTCAATAACCGGGAGGAACACTGAAGCTTTCTTT. Its translation: CASSITGRNTEAFF.

This clone was detected a few times. The chain carries TRBV24-1 and TRBJ2-3; 8 bases fit TRBD2. V was pared by 4 bases and J by 6 bases, with 8 bases of the junction left unmatched. Germline lookup yields CDR1 KGHDR and CDR2 SFDVKD. CDR3 size: 15 residues. The CDR3 protein is CATSDPSGGADTQYF. The CDR3 DNA reads TGTGCCACCAGTGACCCTTCGGGGGGGGCGGATACGCAGTATTTT.

V and J are TRBV7-7 and TRBJ2-1, with D maybe TRBD2 (5 bases). Trimming left V 5 bases short and J 6 bases short, with 11 bases between. Germline values: CDR1 SSHAT, CDR2 FNYEAQ (reference sequence). This CDR3 has 13 amino acids. CDR3 loop: CASSPHEGNEQFF. CDR3 DNA: TGTGCCAGCAGCCCTCATGAGGGCAATGAGCAGTTCTTC. Drawing the rest from reference TRBV7-7 and TRBJ2-1, the complete variable domain is GAGVSQSPRYKVTKRGQDVTLRCDPISSHATLYWYQQALGQGPEFLTYFNYEAQPDKSGLPSDRFSAERPEGSISTLTIQRTEQRDSAMYRCASSPHEGNEQFFGPGTRLTVL.

CDR3 nucleotide sequence: TGTGCCAGCAGTTACCTACGACAGGGGAGCTACGAGCAGTACTTC. Translating it yields CASSYLRQGSYEQYF. V gene TRBV6-5 combines with J gene TRBJ2-7; 8 bases match TRBD1. The CDR3 contains 15 residues. Germline lookup yields CDR1 MNHEY and CDR2 SVGAGI. J gave up 3 bases and V 2 bases, and 6 bases lay outside the gene matches.

This chain links TRBV12-3 or TRBV12-4 with TRBJ2-5, with a tentative D call TRBD2 (5 bases). This CDR3 is built from 13 residues. V dropped 7 bases and J dropped 3 bases, with 12 bases sitting between them. CDR3 sequence reads: CASKLGSEETQYF. The CDR3 coding sequence is TGTGCCAGCAAATTAGGGAGCGAAGAGACCCAGTACTTC.

The chain carries TRBV29-1 and TRBJ2-7, with D maybe TRBD1 (6 bases). The CDR3 is 13 amino acids. The V end was cut by 6 bases, the J end by 0 bases, with 12 bases between. Germline V lookup: CDR1 SQVTM, CDR2 ANQGSEA. CDR3 loop: CSVGTRISYEQYF. The CDR3 DNA follows: TGCAGCGTCGGGACACGAATCTCCTACGAGCAGTACTTC.